The present T cell receptor beta chain was sequenced within a study of shared clonotypes between healthy human individuals. Some clones are missing from TCRdb's copy, which holds only in-frame ones; the method was immunoSEQ multiplex PCR. The sample yields about 2.3 million clones, about 92% seen once. Trimming removed 4 bases from V and 4 bases from J; junction bases left unmatched: 13. The CDR3 is 17 residues long. Germline V gives CDR1 SGHTA, CDR2 FQGTGA. The specimen was naive CD4+ T cells from PBMCs. Noted subset: CD45RA+ positively selected. The sequence derives from a man aged 18 to 29 in good health. Some clones in this sample may be carry-over from other donors' samples. The rearrangement joins TRBV7-3 to TRBJ2-1, with TRBD1 matching 7 bases. DNA for the CDR3: TGTGCCAGCAGCTGGAACCCCGGACAGGCCAATTACAATGAGCAGTTCTTC. Its protein is CASSWNPGQANYNEQFF.